This TCR beta chain was sequenced during a study of T cell responses to AZD1222 COVID-19 vaccine. TCRdb's table, derived via immunoSEQ multiplex PCR, lists solely in-frame clones and lacks some. The sample shows more than 150,000 clones, about nine tenths of them seen only once. The CDR3 spans 16 residues. Per the germline V gene, CDR1 is KGHDR and CDR2 is SFDVKD. The V gene end was trimmed by 2 bases and the J gene end by 7 bases; junction bases not matched to a gene: 9. J is TRBJ1-4 and V is TRBV24-1, with TRBD1 identical over 7 bases. The clonotype was recovered from an adult who received the AZD1222 COVID-19 vaccine. The sample was peripheral blood, taken 28 days after the second AZD1222 dose. The chain's CDR3 is CATSDYRQGGGEKLFF. The CDR3 region has the DNA TGTGCCACCAGTGATTATAGACAGGGCGGCGGTGAAAAACTGTTTTTT.